A selection of T cell receptor beta chains follows, all from one sample in a study of early T cells in non-severe SARS-CoV-2 infection. A single record per CDR3 protein comes from TCRdb applying MiXCR to the 5' RACE reads. In the table there are fewer than 85,000 distinct CDR3 sequences, roughly a sixth of which are singletons. Source material: whole blood. The receptors come from an adult who was a healthcare worker with PCR-confirmed SARS-CoV-2 infection or an uninfected control (not recorded which). Each CDR3 is given with its conserved first and last residue. A D gene is named only where the DNA matches it firmly. The size field is filled for only some rows; it gives once, few, many or a size class.

v_gene	j_gene	len	d_gene	abundance	CDR3nt	CDR3aa
TRBV20-1	TRBJ2-1	15	TRBD2	few	TGCAGTGCTAGAAGACTAGCGTTTGACTACAATGAGCAGTTCTTC	CSARRLAFDYNEQFF
TRBV12-3/TRBV12-4	TRBJ2-1	20	TRBD1	.	TGTGCCACCCAAAAAGGAGGGTTTTCAGGGGGCCGCCCTGGCTACAATGAGCAGTTCTTC	CATQKGGFSGGRPGYNEQFF
TRBV11-2	TRBJ1-1	14	.	few	TGTGCCAGCAGCGGTTGGGCGGAGTGGACTGAAGCTTTCTTT	CASSGWAEWTEAFF
TRBV9	TRBJ2-7	13	.	.	TGTGCCAGCAGCGCCCGGGACTTCGGCGAGCAGTACTTC	CASSARDFGEQYF
TRBV7-3	TRBJ2-6	17	TRBD2	.	TGTGCCAGCAGCCTAAGGCGGGAGCACTCTGGGGCCAACGTCCTGACTTTC	CASSLRREHSGANVLTF
TRBV5-1	TRBJ2-1	17	.	few	TGCGCCAGCAGCTTGGAGTCGTCCGGCTTAACCTACAATGAGCAGTTCTTC	CASSLESSGLTYNEQFF
TRBV4-2	TRBJ2-3	15	.	many	TGTGCCAGCAGCCCCCAGCGACTTAACACAGATACGCAGTATTTT	CASSPQRLNTDTQYF
TRBV29-1	TRBJ2-3	13	.	few	TGCAGCGTTGTTGAGGGACCGGCAGAAACGCAGTATTTT	CSVVEGPAETQYF
TRBV9	TRBJ2-7	13	.	few	TGTGCCAGCAGCGCAGGCGGGGATTACGAGCAGTACTTC	CASSAGGDYEQYF
TRBV20-1	TRBJ2-3	15	.	.	TGCAGTGCTACGACTAGAGCCATTAGCACAGATACGCAGTATTTT	CSATTRAISTDTQYF
TRBV28	TRBJ1-5	13	.	many	TGTGCCAGCATCCAGGGGACGGGTCAGCCCCAGCATTTT	CASIQGTGQPQHF
TRBV30	TRBJ2-5	15	.	few	TGTGCCTGGAGTGCCAGGGGTGGCACTCAAGAGACCCAGTACTTC	CAWSARGGTQETQYF
TRBV7-3	TRBJ2-1	18	TRBD2	.	TGTGCCAGCAGCCACTTCGTGCTCCTAGCGGGGGGGAGCAATGAGCAGTTCTTC	CASSHFVLLAGGSNEQFF
TRBV9	TRBJ1-4	15	.	once	TGTGCCAGCAGCGTAGGGGGACTGCCCTCGGGGAAACTGTTTTTT	CASSVGGLPSGKLFF
TRBV20-1	TRBJ1-1	12	TRBD1	.	TGCAGTGCTGACAGGGGGCTCACTGAAGCTTTCTTT	CSADRGLTEAFF
TRBV28	TRBJ2-3	20	TRBD1	.	TGTGCCAGCAGTTTCGATCCGGCGGACAGGCGCCCTTCTAGCACAGATACGCAGTATTTT	CASSFDPADRRPSSTDTQYF
TRBV6-5	TRBJ2-6	18	TRBD1	few	TGTGCCAGCAGCCGCGGACAGGGCCTAACCTCTGGGGCCAACGTCCTGACTTTC	CASSRGQGLTSGANVLTF
TRBV5-1	TRBJ2-2	15	TRBD1	few	TGCGCCAGCAGCTTGGAAGGGGGCTGGACCGGGGAGCTGTTTTTT	CASSLEGGWTGELFF
TRBV2	TRBJ2-1	15	TRBD2	many	TGTGCCAGCGACCACCGGGGACTAGCGCCAAATGAGCAGTTCTTC	CASDHRGLAPNEQFF
TRBV5-1	TRBJ2-7	12	.	.	TGCGCCAGCAGTCAGGGAAAATACGAGCAGTACTTC	CASSQGKYEQYF
TRBV19	TRBJ1-5	15	.	few	TGTGCCAGTAGTTCCGGACAGCCCGGAGGTCAGCCCCAGCATTTT	CASSSGQPGGQPQHF
TRBV11-2	TRBJ2-5	13	.	.	TGTGCCAGCAGCTTAGGAGGGTTGGAGACCCAGTACTTC	CASSLGGLETQYF
TRBV9	TRBJ2-1	14	.	.	TGTGCCAGCAGCGTCAATAGCGGCTACAATGAGCAGTTCTTC	CASSVNSGYNEQFF
TRBV29-1	TRBJ1-1	11	.	.	TGCAGCGTTGTCGGTTACACTGAAGCTTTCTTT	CSVVGYTEAFF
TRBV3-1	TRBJ2-1	15	.	few	TGTGCCAGCAGCCAAGATCCGACTAGGTGGAATGAGCAGTTCTTC	CASSQDPTRWNEQFF
TRBV7-9	TRBJ1-6	18	.	.	TGTGCCAGCAGCTTGGCTGCGGGGCTGAGCTCCTATAATTCACCCCTCCACTTT	CASSLAAGLSSYNSPLHF
TRBV3-1	TRBJ2-1	14	TRBD2	.	TGTGCCAGCAATGATGCGGGAGGGCGAAGTGAGCAGTTCTTC	CASNDAGGRSEQFF
TRBV5-3	TRBJ1-5	17	TRBD1	few	TGTGCCAGAAGCTTGACTCTAAGACAGGGGGGAAATCAGCCCCAGCATTTT	CARSLTLRQGGNQPQHF
TRBV21-1	TRBJ1-4	18	.	few	TGTGCCAGCAGCAAAGGGAGGACAGGGGGCGAAGATAATGAAAAACTGTTTTTT	CASSKGRTGGEDNEKLFF
TRBV9	TRBJ2-1	16	TRBD2	.	TGTGCCAGCAGCGTAGGTGCGGGGGGACTCTACAATGAGCAGTTCTTC	CASSVGAGGLYNEQFF
TRBV21-1	TRBJ2-5	12	.	.	TGTGCCAGCAGCACCGTCCAAGAGACCCAGTACTTC	CASSTVQETQYF
TRBV11-3	TRBJ1-2	12	.	few	TGTGCCAGCACCGCCCAGGGAAGTGGCTACACCTTC	CASTAQGSGYTF
TRBV2	TRBJ1-5	13	.	many	TGTGCCAGCACAATCACACGAGGTCAGCCCCAGCATTTT	CASTITRGQPQHF
TRBV12-3/TRBV12-4	TRBJ2-7	11	TRBD2	.	TGTGCCAGCACCCGGGGGGACGAGCAGTACTTC	CASTRGDEQYF
TRBV2	TRBJ2-3	15	TRBD2	.	TGTGCCAGCAGTGCTAGCGGGGGACCCACAGATACGCAGTATTTT	CASSASGGPTDTQYF
TRBV12-3/TRBV12-4	TRBJ2-7	12	.	few	TGTGCCAGCAGTTTAATGATCTACGAGCAGTACTTC	CASSLMIYEQYF
TRBV28	TRBJ1-1	15	TRBD1	many	TGTGCCAGCAGACCTCACAGGGGGTTGAACACTGAAGCTTTCTTT	CASRPHRGLNTEAFF
TRBV19	TRBJ2-1	15	.	.	TGTGCCAGTAGTACCTTTTCTAGCCCTAACAATGAGCAGTTCTTC	CASSTFSSPNNEQFF
TRBV29-1	TRBJ2-3	12	.	.	TGCAGCGTTGAACATGGCACAGATACGCAGTATTTT	CSVEHGTDTQYF